This T cell receptor beta chain was recovered during a study of blood T cell repertoires in COVID-19. Method: immunoSEQ multiplex PCR; TCRdb's copy keeps in-frame clones and lacks some. The sample has 150,000 or so clones; around 88% are singletons. Trimming cost V 5 bases and J 0 bases; bases outside gene matches: 6. The CDR3 consists of 16 residues. Germline V lookup: CDR1 LNHDA, CDR2 SQIVND (reference sequence). Input material: peripheral blood. This clonotype was obtained from a man aged 55 to 70 with active or convalescent COVID-19. The chain links TRBV19 to TRBJ2-3, with 9 bases matching TRBD2. The CDR3 reads CASSPLAGWSTDTQYF. In DNA, the CDR3 is TGTGCCAGTAGTCCCCTAGCGGGGTGGAGCACAGATACGCAGTATTTT. Full variable domain (missing parts from reference TRBV19 and TRBJ2-3): DGGITQSPKYLFRKEGQNVTLSCEQNLNHDAMYWYRQDPGQGLRLIYYSQIVNDFQKGDIAEGYSVSREKKESFPLTVTSAQKNPTAFYLCASSPLAGWSTDTQYFGPGTRLTVL.